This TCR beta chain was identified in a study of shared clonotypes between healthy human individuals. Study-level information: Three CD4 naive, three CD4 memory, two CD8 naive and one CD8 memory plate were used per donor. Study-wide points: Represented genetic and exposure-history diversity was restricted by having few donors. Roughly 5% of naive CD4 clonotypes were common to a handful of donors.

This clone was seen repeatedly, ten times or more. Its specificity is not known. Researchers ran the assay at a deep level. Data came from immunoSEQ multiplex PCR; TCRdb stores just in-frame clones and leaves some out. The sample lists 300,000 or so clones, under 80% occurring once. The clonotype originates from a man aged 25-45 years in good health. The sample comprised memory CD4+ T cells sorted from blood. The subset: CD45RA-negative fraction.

CDR3 DNA: TGTGCCAGCAGTCCCCTAGGGGCGACAGGGCGAGAGGACTACGAGCAGTACTTC. Its translation is CASSPLGATGREDYEQYF. The rearrangement uses TRBV7-9 and TRBJ2-7; 7 positions agree with TRBD1. V gave up 6 bases and J gave up 3 bases; unmatched junction bases: 20. The V gene's germline CDR1 is SEHNR and CDR2 FQNEAQ (reference sequence). The length of the CDR3 is 18 residues.